This TCR beta chain was sequenced in a study of tumor-infiltrating lymphocytes in primary liver carcinoma. Study-level information: Samples returned roughly 3.65 to 7.13 million productive TCRbeta reads, a yield that was similar across tissue types.

Co-extracted RNA and DNA came from approximately 20-30 mg of unsorted bulk tissue. Resection treated the patients' primary liver carcinoma. Donors were untreated and chronically infected with HBV. Study observations and caveats: The top-250-clone fraction was significantly higher in tumors than in blood (p = 0.039).

A constant-region primer served to make TCR beta cDNA from roughly 500 ng total RNA. Nested multiplex PCR, run for three rounds with slightly modified ARM-PCR, yielded TCR beta libraries. Use of TRBV1-TRBV30 forward primers with a C-beta reverse primer characterized the first two PCR rounds, which lasted 10 cycles each. In TCRdb, the multiplex PCR reads were re-called with MiXCR into one record per CDR3 protein. The profile shows fewer than 85,000 distinct CDR3 sequences, roughly 71% of them singletons. As concerns this clonotype: The antigen is unknown.

V was clipped by 4 bases and J by 4 bases; unmatched bases: 9. The CDR3 is 15 residues long. Germline values: CDR1 SQVTM, CDR2 ANQGSEA. The J gene is TRBJ2-3, the V gene TRBV29-1, with 9 bases lining up with TRBD2. What was sequenced was tumor-adjacent normal liver tissue. The receptor was derived from a man aged 35 to 55 with primary liver carcinoma and hepatitis B virus infection. CDR3 loop: CSVGSWREGADTQYF. The CDR3 bases are TGCAGCGTTGGATCCTGGCGGGAGGGCGCAGATACGCAGTATTTT.